This T cell receptor beta chain stems from a study of cytotoxic CD8 clonotypes in ibrutinib-treated CLL. Study-level background: The study included some 10 relapsed/refractory and over 14 treatment-naive patients; about 17 had IGHV unmutated disease. Among responders, roughly 25 were partial and 2 complete; after median approximately six years, around 14 stayed remitted and approximately 12 progressed.

As to this clone: Its matching antigen is unknown.

The CDR3 covers 17 residues. V was shortened by 6 bases and J by 4 bases, with 21 bases between the two germline ends. Germline CDR1 LNHDA, CDR2 SQIVND (reference sequence). TCRdb's table, derived via immunoSEQ multiplex PCR, lists solely in-frame clones and lacks some. Among about 24,000 clones listed, approximately 80% were seen once. Broader study findings: Under therapy, public clonotypes either contracted or stayed stable, and they were uncommon. Clonality, elevated at ibrutinib response, dropped back toward baseline at progression.

This chain uses TRBV19 with TRBJ2-2; tentatively, D is TRBD1 or TRBD2 (6 bases each). The clonotype originates from a human donor with chronic lymphocytic leukemia. Sample: PBMCs, taken before ibrutinib treatment. CDR3 in DNA: TGTGCCAGTAGAGTTAGAACGGGGGCCACCGGCACCGGGGAGCTGTTTTTT. Protein sequence: CASRVRTGATGTGELFF.